This record covers a single TCR beta chain. These data originate in a study of immune cell composition in non-small cell lung cancer. TCRdb keeps only in-frame clones here, not all; method: immunoSEQ multiplex PCR. The sample shows about 10,000 clones, 65% to 80% of them seen only once. V was pared by 0 bases and J by 5 bases, with 8 bases of the junction left unmatched. The CDR3 sequence is 16 residues long. CDR1 is MGHRA and CDR2 is YSYEKL in the germline V gene. The source is a human donor with non-small cell lung cancer. The J gene is TRBJ2-5, the V gene TRBV4-1; 8 nucleotides align to TRBD2. Sequencing used lung tumor tissue. CDR3 sequence reads: CASSQDRGGMYETQYF. The DNA for the CDR3 is TGCGCCAGCAGCCAAGATCGGGGGGGCATGTATGAGACCCAGTACTTC.